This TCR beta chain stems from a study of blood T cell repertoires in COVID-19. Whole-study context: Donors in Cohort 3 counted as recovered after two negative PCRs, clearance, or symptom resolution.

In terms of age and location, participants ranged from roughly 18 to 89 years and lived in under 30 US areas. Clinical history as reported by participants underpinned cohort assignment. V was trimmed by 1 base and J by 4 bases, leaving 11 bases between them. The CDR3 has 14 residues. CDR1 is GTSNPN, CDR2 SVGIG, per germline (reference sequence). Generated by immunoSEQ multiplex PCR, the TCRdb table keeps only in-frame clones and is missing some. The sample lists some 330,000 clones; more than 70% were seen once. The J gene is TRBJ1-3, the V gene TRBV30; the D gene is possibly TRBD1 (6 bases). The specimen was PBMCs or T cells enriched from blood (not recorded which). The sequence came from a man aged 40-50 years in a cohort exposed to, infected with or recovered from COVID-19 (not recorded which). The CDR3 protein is CAWSGQVLGNTIYF. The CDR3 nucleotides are TGTGCCTGGAGTGGACAGGTCTTAGGAAACACCATATATTTT.